This T cell receptor (beta chain) originates from a study of identical twins. The V and J ends lost 2 bases and 8 bases, in that order; junction bases with no gene match: 11. Germline V gives CDR1 KGHSY, CDR2 FQNENV. This CDR3 has 16 amino acids. Each CDR3 protein is one row after TCRdb ran MiXCR on the 5' RACE reads. Found here are about 700,000 distinct CDR3 sequences, around 8.3% of them singletons; the top ten hold around 0.98%. Study findings and constraints: Models came in too low on out-of-frame TCR alpha sharing in monozygotic twins. Invariant MAIT and iNKT cells may have partly biased zero-insertion analyses. Beta out-of-frame sequences displayed a weaker excess of sharing between twins. Conclusions were drawn cross-sectionally by statistical analysis, without following the same donors.

On this clonotype: Its antigen is unidentified.

These sequences were also reported in another study, on yellow fever vaccine responses in identical twins.

Sequencing input: PBMCs. This TCR derives from a woman aged 18-35 years in good health. This chain joins TRBV16 and TRBJ2-4; TRBD1 matches at 8 bases. The CDR3 bases are TGTGCCAGCAGCCAAGGGAGAAGGACAGGGCGGGACATTCAGTACTTC. The encoded protein is CASSQGRRTGRDIQYF.